A single sample gave rise to the 3 T cell receptor beta chains below, sequenced in a study of blood T cell repertoires in COVID-19 (dated by TCRdb to about 2020). The library was made by the immunoSEQ multiplex PCR assay. TCRdb holds this immuneACCESS table with in-frame rearrangements only. Some clones are missing; in checked studies, unresolved V genes explain under half, and the rest has no known cause. Within this sample are roughly 150,000 clones, with around 80% of them counted one time only. The biggest ten clones account for around 20% of the sample. The specimen sequenced was peripheral blood. All receptors come from an elderly woman with acute or convalescent COVID-19.

CDR3 loop: CASSPNIISYDFSEQYF. For the CDR3, the DNA is TGTGCCAGCAGCCCCAATATCATAAGCTACGACTTCTCCGAGCAGTACTTC. The chain links TRBV28 to TRBJ2-7, with D hard to call. The CDR3 consists of 17 residues. V was shortened by 6 bases and J by 6 bases, with 27 bases between the two germline ends. Germline CDR1 reads MDHEN; CDR2 reads SYDVKM. Filled out from reference TRBV28 and TRBJ2-7, the complete variable domain reads DVKVTQSSRYLVKRTGEKVFLECVQDMDHENMFWYRQDPGLGLRLIYFSYDVKMKEKGDIPEGYSVSREKKERFSLILESASTNQTSMYLCASSPNIISYDFSEQYFGPGTRLTVT.

The chain couples TRBV6-5 to TRBJ2-3; 11 bases map to TRBD2. This CDR3 is built from 15 residues. CDR1 and CDR2 from the germline V gene are MNHEY and SVGAGI. With V trimmed by 7 bases and J by 3 bases, 6 bases remained unmatched. The CDR3 DNA sequence: TGTGCCAGCATTACTAGCGGGAGTCAGACAGATACGCAGTATTTT. It codes for CASITSGSQTDTQYF.

V usage is TRBV27 and J usage is TRBJ2-5, with D perhaps TRBD1 (5 bases). The CDR3 totals 13 residues. The V end was cut by 6 bases, the J end by 5 bases, with 13 bases between. Germline loops: CDR1 MNHEY, CDR2 SMNVEV (reference sequence). The CDR3 is CASRRGWRETQYF. CDR3 nucleotide sequence: TGTGCCAGCAGAAGGGGCTGGCGGGAGACCCAGTACTTC.